This T cell receptor beta chain is drawn from a study of blood T cell repertoires in COVID-19. Whole-study context: Spain, Italy and the United States supplied samples that represented acute and convalescent COVID-19.

V shed 3 bases, J shed 6 bases, and the junction held 4 bases outside the gene matches. This CDR3 spans 14 amino acids. Per germline, CDR1 MNHEY and CDR2 SMNVEV (reference sequence). The Seattle patients, enrolled during active infection, were followed longitudinally. As originally analysed: From reference gene primer amplification, estimates of nucleated cell counts were derived. Assay used: immunoSEQ multiplex PCR; TCRdb lists only in-frame clones, some missing. V, J and clone size were drawn from that table, and D and trimming were deduced from the DNA. The table records approximately 250,000 clones, approximately 86% of them present only once.

This TCR came from a woman between 70 and 85 years old with COVID-19, enrolled during active disease. The gene calls are TRBV27 and TRBJ1-5; 8 nucleotides agree with TRBD1. The sequenced material came from peripheral blood. CDR3 nucleotide sequence: TGTGCCAGCAGTTTGACAGGGGAAGGTCAGCCCCAGCATTTT. This codes for CASSLTGEGQPQHF.